This T cell receptor (beta chain) is from a study of shared clonotypes between healthy human individuals. As for the study in general: There were three CD4 naive, three CD4 memory, two CD8 naive and one CD8 memory plates per donor.

Terminally differentiated effector memory CD45RA+ cells were left out of the naive CD8 fraction, which was CD45RO-negative and positively selected for CCR7. Study outcomes and limitations: The study drew on few donors, limiting represented genetic and exposure-history diversity.

Details on this clone: Its antigen is unknown.

Between the trimmed V and J ends, which lost 6 bases and 4 bases, there was a span of 21 bases. CDR3 size: 16 residues. Germline-derived CDR1 and CDR2 are MGHRA and YSYEKL. Profiled with immunoSEQ multiplex PCR; TCRdb holds only in-frame clones, not every one. The table records about 1,800,000 clones, around 96% of them present only once. The specimen sequenced was naive CD8+ T cells sorted from blood. This TCR was recovered from a man in his late teens or twenties in good health. The rearrangement links TRBV4-1 to TRBJ2-5; D gene ambiguous. The CDR3 is CASRANPETVRETQYF. The CDR3 DNA is TGCGCCAGCAGAGCCAACCCTGAGACGGTCCGAGAGACCCAGTACTTC.